This TCR beta chain was captured in a study of blood T cell repertoires in COVID-19. As processed by the authors: Nucleated cell counts were estimated from reference gene primer amplification. Assay used: immunoSEQ multiplex PCR; TCRdb lists only in-frame clones, some missing. V and J calls and clone size come straight from that table; D and trimming were deduced from the DNA. Among a few hundred thousand clones, around 84% were seen once, and the ten largest hold about 6.9%. Germline V CDR1 and CDR2: LGHDT, YNNKEL (reference sequence). The ends lost 6 bases at V and 10 bases at J; junction bases unmatched: 8. The CDR3 is 13 amino acids.

This receptor was obtained from a woman aged 45 to 65 who had been exposed to COVID-19. This rearrangement joins TRBV3-1 (or the pseudogene TRBV3-2) to TRBJ2-1; TRBD1 aligns across 8 bases. The material sequenced was PBMCs or T cells enriched from blood (not recorded which). The CDR3 DNA reads as TGTGCCAGCAGGCCAGCCACAGGGGGAGAGCAGTTCTTC. It yields the protein CASRPATGGEQFF.